The TCR beta chain under discussion was sequenced for a study of read filtering for tumor transcriptome and immune sequencing. Study context: Among patients, under 20 were male and more than 11 female, aged about 45 to 90 (mean about 69).

Findings and caveats of the study: IR-seq and RNA-seq agreed better without single-read clonotypes. Approximately 77% of IR-seq clonotypes had a single read, yet these held roughly 3.8% of reads. RNA-seq captured clonotypes less deeply and reliably than IR-seq.

The library was built from 400 ng RNA with molecular barcoded adaptors for alpha/delta and beta/gamma chains. TCRdb fed the reads into MiXCR, producing one record per CDR3 protein. The profile shows tens of thousands of distinct CDR3 sequences, around 20% of them singletons. This CDR3 comprises 16 residues. Germline-derived CDR1 and CDR2 are MNHEY and SVGAGI. On this clonotype itself: The antigen is undetermined. Mismatch with germline at one junction end may stem from a read error.

Sequenced input: a population of CD138-negative cells sorted from bone marrow. This clonotype was sampled from a donor at least 40 years old with multiple myeloma. The chain uses TRBV6-5 and TRBJ2-3, with 8 bases that match TRBD2. The CDR3 loop is CASSRGGRYSTDTPYF. CDR3 DNA sequence: TGTGCCAGCAGTCGGGGGGGCAGGTACAGCACAGATACGCCGTATTTT.